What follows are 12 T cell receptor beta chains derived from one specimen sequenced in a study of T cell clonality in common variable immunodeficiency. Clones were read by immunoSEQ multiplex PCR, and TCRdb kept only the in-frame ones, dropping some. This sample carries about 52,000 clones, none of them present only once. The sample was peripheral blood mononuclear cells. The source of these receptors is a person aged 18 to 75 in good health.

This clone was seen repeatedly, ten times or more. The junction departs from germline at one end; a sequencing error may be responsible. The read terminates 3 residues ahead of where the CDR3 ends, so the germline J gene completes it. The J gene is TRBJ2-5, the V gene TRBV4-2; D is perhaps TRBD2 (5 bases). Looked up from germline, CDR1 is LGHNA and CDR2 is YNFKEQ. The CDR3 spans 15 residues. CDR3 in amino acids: CASSQDPRSGETQYF. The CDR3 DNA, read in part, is TGCGCCAGCAGCCAAGATCCCCGTTCGGGGGAGACC.

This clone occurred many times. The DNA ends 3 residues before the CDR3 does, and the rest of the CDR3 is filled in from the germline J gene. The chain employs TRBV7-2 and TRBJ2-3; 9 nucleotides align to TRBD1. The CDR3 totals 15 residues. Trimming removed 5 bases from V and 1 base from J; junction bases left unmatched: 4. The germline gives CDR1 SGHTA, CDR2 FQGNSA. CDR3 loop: CASSRRQGGTDTQYF. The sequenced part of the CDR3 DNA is TGTGCCAGCAGCCGAAGACAGGGGGGCACAGATACG. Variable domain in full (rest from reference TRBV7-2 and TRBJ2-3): GAGVSQSPSNKVTEKGKDVELRCDPISGHTALYWYRQSLGQGLEFLIYFQGNSAPDKSGLPSDRFSAERTGGSVSTLTIQRTQQEDSAVYLCASSRRQGGTDTQYFGPGTRLTVL.

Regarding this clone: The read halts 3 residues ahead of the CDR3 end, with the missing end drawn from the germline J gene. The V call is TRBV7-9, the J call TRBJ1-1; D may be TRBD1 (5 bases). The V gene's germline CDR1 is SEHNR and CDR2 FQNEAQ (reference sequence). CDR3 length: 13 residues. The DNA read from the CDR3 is TGTGCCAGCAGTACGGGACTTACAGATACG. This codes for CASSTGLTDT. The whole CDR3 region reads CASSTGLTDTAFF.

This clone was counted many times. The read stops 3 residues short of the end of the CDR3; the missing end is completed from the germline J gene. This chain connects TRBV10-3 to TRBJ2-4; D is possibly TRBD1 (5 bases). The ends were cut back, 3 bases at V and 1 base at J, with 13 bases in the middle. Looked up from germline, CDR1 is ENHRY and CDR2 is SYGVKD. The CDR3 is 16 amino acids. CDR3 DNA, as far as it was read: TGTGCCATCAGTGATGGGGCAGGTGGGGCCAAAAACATT. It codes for CAISDGAGGAKNI. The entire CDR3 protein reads CAISDGAGGAKNIQYF.

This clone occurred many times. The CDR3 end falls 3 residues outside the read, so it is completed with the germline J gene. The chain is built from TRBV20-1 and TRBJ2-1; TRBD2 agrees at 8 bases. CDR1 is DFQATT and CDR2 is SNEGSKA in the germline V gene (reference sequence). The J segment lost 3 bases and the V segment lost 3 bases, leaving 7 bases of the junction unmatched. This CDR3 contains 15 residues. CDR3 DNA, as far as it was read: TGCAGTGCTAGGACCACGGGGGGGGTCTACAATGAG. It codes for CSARTTGGVYNE. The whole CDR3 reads CSARTTGGVYNEQFF.

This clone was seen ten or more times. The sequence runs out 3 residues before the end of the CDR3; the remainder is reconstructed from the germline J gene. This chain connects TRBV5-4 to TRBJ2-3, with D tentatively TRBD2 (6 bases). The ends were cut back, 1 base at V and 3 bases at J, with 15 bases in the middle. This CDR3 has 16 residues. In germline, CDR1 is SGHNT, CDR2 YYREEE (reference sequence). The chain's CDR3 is CASSLLYSGGTDTQYF. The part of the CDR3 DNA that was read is TGTGCCAGCAGCTTGCTTTACAGCGGAGGGACAGATACG.

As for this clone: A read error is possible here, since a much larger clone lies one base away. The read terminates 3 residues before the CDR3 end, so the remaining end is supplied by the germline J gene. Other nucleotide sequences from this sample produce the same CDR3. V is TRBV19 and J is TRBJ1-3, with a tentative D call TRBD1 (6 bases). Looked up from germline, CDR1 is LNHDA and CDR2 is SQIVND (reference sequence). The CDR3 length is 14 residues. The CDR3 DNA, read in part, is TGTGCCAGTAGTGTCGGCGGGGGCGGAAACACA. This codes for CASSVGGGGNT. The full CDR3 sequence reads CASSVGGGGNTIYF.

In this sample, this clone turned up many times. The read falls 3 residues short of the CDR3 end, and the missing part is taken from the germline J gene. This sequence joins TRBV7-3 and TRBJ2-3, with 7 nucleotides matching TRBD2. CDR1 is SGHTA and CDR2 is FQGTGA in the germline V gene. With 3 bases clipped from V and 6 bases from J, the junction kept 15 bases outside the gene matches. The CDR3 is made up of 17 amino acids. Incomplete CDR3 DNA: TGTGCCAGCAGCTTCCGCGGACTAGGGGTAGCATCGGATACG. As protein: CASSFRGLGVASDT. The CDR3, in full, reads CASSFRGLGVASDTQYF.

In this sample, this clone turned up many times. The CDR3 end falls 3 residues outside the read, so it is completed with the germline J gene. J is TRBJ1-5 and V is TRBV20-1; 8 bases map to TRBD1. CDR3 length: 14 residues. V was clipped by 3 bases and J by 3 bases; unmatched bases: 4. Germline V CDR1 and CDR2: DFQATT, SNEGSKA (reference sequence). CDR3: CSARTGAANQPQHF. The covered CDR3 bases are TGCAGTGCTAGGACAGGGGCGGCCAATCAGCCC.

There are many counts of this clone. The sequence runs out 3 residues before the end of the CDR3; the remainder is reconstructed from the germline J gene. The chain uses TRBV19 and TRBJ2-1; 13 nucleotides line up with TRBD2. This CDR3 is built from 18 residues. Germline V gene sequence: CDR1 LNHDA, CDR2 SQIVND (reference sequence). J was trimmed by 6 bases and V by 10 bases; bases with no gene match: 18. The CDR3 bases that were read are TGTGCCACCTCCCGACTAGCGGGGGGCCAGCAGAGGGGCAATGAG. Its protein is CATSRLAGGQQRGNE. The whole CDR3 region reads CATSRLAGGQQRGNEQFF.

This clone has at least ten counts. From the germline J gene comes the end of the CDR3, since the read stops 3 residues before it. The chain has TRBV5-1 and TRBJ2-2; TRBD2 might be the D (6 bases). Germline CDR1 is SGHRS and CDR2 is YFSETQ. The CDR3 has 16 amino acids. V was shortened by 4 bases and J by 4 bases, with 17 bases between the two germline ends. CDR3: CASSIGPGVSTGELFF. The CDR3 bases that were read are TGCGCCAGCAGCATTGGACCGGGGGTGAGCACCGGGGAG.

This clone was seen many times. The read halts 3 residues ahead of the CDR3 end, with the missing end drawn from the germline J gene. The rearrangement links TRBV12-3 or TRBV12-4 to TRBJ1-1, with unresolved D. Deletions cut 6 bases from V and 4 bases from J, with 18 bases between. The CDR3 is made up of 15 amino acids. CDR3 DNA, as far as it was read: TGTGCCAGCAGCCCTACCGGACTGGGAGGCACTGAA. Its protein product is CASSPTGLGGTE. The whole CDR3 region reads CASSPTGLGGTEAFF.